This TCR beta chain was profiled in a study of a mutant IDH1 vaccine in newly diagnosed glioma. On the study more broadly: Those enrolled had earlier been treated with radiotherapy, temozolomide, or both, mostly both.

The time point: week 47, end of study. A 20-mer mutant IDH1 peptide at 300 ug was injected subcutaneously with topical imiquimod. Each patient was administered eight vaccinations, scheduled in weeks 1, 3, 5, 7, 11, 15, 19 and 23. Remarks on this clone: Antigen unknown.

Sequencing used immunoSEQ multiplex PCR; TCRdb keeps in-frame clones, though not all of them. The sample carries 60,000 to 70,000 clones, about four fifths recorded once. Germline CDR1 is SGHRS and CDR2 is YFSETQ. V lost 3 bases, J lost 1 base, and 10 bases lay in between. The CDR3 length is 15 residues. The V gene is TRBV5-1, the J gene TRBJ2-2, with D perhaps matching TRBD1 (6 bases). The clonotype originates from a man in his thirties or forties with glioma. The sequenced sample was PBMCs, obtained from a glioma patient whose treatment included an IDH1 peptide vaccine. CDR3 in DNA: TGCGCCAGCAGCTCCGGGACATTGAACACCGGGGAGCTGTTTTTT. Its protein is CASSSGTLNTGELFF.